The sequence of this T cell receptor (beta chain) was determined in a study of shared clonotypes between healthy human individuals. All donors were Caucasian adults living in Nashville, Tennessee. Produced via immunoSEQ multiplex PCR; TCRdb's table is partial and in-frame only. The sample has roughly 1,600,000 clones; approximately 98.5% are singletons. Looked up from germline, CDR1 is SGHRS and CDR2 is YFSETQ. This CDR3 is built from 13 residues. V was clipped by 6 bases and J by 0 bases, with 9 bases between them. The sequence derives from a man aged 25 to 45 in good health. Sequenced sample: naive CD4+ T cells sorted from blood. As to subset: CD45RA+ positively selected. The rearrangement links TRBV5-1 to TRBJ1-1, with a possible D match to TRBD1 (6 bases). The CDR3 region has the DNA TGCGCCAGCAACAGGGACATGAACACTGAAGCTTTCTTT. This encodes CASNRDMNTEAFF.